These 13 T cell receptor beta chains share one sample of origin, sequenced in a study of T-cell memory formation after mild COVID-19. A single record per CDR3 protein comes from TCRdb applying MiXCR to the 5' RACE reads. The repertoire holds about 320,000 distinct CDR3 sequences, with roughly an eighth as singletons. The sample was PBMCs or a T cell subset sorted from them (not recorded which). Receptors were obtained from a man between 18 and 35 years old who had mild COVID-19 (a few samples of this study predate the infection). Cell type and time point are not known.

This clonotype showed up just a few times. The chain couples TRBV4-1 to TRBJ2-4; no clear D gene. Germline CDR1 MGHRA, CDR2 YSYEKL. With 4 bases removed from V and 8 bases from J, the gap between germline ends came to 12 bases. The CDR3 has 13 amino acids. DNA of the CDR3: TGCGCCAGCAGCCCCAACCGTGATGACATTCAGTACTTC. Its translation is CASSPNRDDIQYF.

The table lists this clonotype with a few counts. CDR3 bases: TGTGCCAGCAGTGAAAATATCCCAGATACGCAGTATTTT. Translating it yields CASSENIPDTQYF. The chain recombines TRBV6-1 with TRBJ2-3; D gene ambiguous. The CDR3 is 13 amino acids. Germline CDR1 and CDR2: MNHNS and SASEGT. V was shortened by 2 bases and J by 4 bases, with 7 bases between the two germline ends.

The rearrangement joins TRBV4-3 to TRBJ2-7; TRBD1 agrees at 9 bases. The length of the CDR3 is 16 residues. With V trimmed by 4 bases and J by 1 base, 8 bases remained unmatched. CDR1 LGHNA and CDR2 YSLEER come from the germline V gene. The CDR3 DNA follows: TGCGCCAGCAGCCGGGCTTGGGGACAGGGTTCCTACGAGCAGTACGTC. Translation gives CASSRAWGQGSYEQYV.

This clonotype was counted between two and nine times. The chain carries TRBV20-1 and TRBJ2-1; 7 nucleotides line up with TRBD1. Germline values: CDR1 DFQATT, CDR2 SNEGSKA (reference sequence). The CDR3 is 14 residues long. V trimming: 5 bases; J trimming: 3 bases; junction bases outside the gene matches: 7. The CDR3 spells CSAPLRDSYNEQFF. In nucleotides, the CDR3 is TGCAGTGCTCCCCTCCGGGACAGCTACAATGAGCAGTTCTTC.

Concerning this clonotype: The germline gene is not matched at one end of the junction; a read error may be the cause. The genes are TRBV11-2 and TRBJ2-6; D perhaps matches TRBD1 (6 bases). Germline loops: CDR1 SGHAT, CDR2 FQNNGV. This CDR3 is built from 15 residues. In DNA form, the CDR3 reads TGTGACAGCAGCTTAGCCGGACAGGGGGCCAACGTCCTGACTTTC. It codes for CDSSLAGQGANVLTF.

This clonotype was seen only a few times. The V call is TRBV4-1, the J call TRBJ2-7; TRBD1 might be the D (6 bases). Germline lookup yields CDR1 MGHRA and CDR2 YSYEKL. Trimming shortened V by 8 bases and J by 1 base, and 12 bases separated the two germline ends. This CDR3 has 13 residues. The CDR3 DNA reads TGCGCCAGCGGAAGGACAGTTTCCTACGAGCAGTACTTC. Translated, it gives CASGRTVSYEQYF.

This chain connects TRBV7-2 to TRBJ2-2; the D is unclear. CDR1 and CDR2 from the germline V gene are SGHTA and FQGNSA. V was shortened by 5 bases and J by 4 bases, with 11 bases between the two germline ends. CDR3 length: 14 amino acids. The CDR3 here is CASSLGRITGELFF. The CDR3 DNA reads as TGTGCCAGCAGCCTAGGACGGATCACCGGGGAGCTGTTTTTT.

CDR3 loop: CASSLDSSAPGTQYF. The CDR3 region has the DNA TGCGCCAGCAGCTTGGATTCTAGCGCCCCGGGGACCCAGTACTTC. V and J are TRBV5-1 and TRBJ2-5, with D maybe TRBD2 (6 bases). The CDR3 runs 15 residues. Trimming left V 0 bases short and J 7 bases short, with 16 bases between. CDR1 is SGHRS and CDR2 is YFSETQ in the germline V gene.

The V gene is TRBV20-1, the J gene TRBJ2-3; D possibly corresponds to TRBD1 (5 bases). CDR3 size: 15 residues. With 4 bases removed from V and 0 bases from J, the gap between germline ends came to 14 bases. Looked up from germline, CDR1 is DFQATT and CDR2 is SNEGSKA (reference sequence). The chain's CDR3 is CSAKATEPSTDTQYF. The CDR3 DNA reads TGCAGTGCTAAGGCGACAGAGCCTAGCACAGATACGCAGTATTTT.

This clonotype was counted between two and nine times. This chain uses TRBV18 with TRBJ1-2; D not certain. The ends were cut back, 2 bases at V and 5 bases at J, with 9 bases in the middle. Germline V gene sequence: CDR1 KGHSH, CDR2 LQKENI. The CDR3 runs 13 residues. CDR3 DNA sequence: TGTGCCAGCTCACCAGAAGGCCAATATGGCTACACCTTC. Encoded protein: CASSPEGQYGYTF.

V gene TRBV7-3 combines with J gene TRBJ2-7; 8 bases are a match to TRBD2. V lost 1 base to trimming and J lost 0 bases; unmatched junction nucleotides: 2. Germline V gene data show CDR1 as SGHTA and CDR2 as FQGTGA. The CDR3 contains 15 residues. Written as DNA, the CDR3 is TGTGCCAGCAGCTTAAGGCGGGGGGTCTCCTACGAGCAGTACTTC. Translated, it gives CASSLRRGVSYEQYF.

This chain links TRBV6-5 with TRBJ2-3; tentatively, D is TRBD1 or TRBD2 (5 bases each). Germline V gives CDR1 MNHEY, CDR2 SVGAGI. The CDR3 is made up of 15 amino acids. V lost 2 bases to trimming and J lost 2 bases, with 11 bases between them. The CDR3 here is CASSYVLGTTDTQYF. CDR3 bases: TGTGCCAGCAGTTACGTGTTGGGGACCACAGATACGCAGTATTTT.

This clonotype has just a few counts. The CDR3 protein is CASSLEQSSNYGYTF. In nucleotides, the CDR3 is TGTGCCAGCAGCTTAGAACAGTCGTCCAACTATGGCTACACCTTC. This chain links TRBV11-2 with TRBJ1-2; D is unresolved. Per germline, CDR1 SGHAT and CDR2 FQNNGV. V was cut by 0 bases and J by 2 bases, with 10 bases left in between. The CDR3 has 15 residues.